The entry below gives a single T cell receptor (beta chain) sequence along with its context. It has no known antigen specificity. The input lacks base qualities; no much larger clone sits a single base away. No immunosuppressive medication had been given to the ulcerative colitis patients before the diagnostic colonoscopy. Blood was sampled at the same time as the colonoscopy. The Wizard kit (Promega) was used to extract genomic DNA from both blood and intestinal samples. The CDR3 covers 16 residues, taking in both the cysteine and the phenylalanine. The sequence is cut down to CDR3 DNA, 48 bases in frame from base 1. The junction shows trimming of 3 bases on V and 4 bases on J, and the gene matches do not reach 6 bases of it. The germline V gene sets CDR1 to SNHLY and CDR2 to FYNNEI. Through the immunoSEQ TRB Survey service, multiplex V and J primers were used to amplify rearranged CDR3 beta regions from genomic DNA. Survey-level sequencing depth of up to 500,000 reads per sample was used to keep depth equal across samples. Libraries were purified and pooled, and sequencing was performed on Illumina technology. The original methods were these. Productive clonality, sample overlap, pairwise scatters, CDR3 beta length, V/D/J gene usage and productiveness were assessed with immunoSEQ online tools. Calculated diversity was defined as the number of unique rearrangements divided by total templates times 100, and Shannon and Simpson indices were additionally computed. Z-score normalized data were analyzed by principal component analysis with the R prcomp function and the ggbiplot package. Morisita's index was used to quantify blood-rectal clonal overlap within each subject. In its TCRdb copy, this immuneACCESS table keeps in-frame sequences only and misses some clones. Where compared with another copy, unresolved V genes explain less than half of these, and the others have no known cause. Clone size and the V and J calls come from that table; the DNA yielded D and trimming. This sample is represented by around 61,000 clones; roughly nine tenths of them were singletons. The ten largest clones add up to roughly 3% of the sample.

This entry comes from a study of pediatric ulcerative colitis (dated by TCRdb to the late 2010s). Regarding the study in general: Among the ulcerative colitis patients, several had pancolitis and two had left-sided colitis, and histology in every patient was consistent with ulcerative colitis. From nine newly diagnosed, treatment-naive pediatric ulcerative colitis patients and a few non-IBD control children, paired blood and rectal samples were collected. By Pediatric Ulcerative Colitis Activity Index, a couple of patients had mild disease, several had moderate disease and three had acute severe colitis. The study at large found these results: Autologous blood-rectal clonal overlap was significantly higher in ulcerative colitis patients than in controls, suggesting increased T cell trafficking to inflamed tissue. The healthy control group was small, consisting of only four individuals. A couple of rectal CDR3 clonotypes were detected in all ulcerative colitis patients and were not detected in any of the controls. Repertoires were derived from total lymphocyte DNA, so rare subsets such as regulatory T cells may have patterns not reflected. A couple of patients' blood samples yielded substantially fewer templates for technical reasons and were excluded from blood-rectal overlap analysis. Controls, mild-moderate and acute severe colitis patients were separated by rectal repertoire features, and reduced rectal diversity due to clonal expansions was observed in acute severe colitis.

This sequence was found in a boy between 10 and 17 years old with severe ulcerative colitis. This chain joins TRBV2 to TRBJ2-1; 10 nucleotides in the junction match TRBD2. The sequencing sample was made of blood. In nucleotides, the sequence is TGTGCCAGCAGTGATATAGCGGGAGGTGGATACAATGAGCAGTTCTTC. This yields the protein CASSDIAGGGYNEQFF. Here the CDR3 is joined to the reference TRBV2 and TRBJ2-1 genes, and the full variable domain is: EPEVTQTPSHQVTQMGQEVILRCVPISNHLYFYWYRQILGQKVEFLVSFYNNEISEKSEIFDDQFSVERPDGSNFTLKIRSTKLEDSAMYFCASSDIAGGGYNEQFFGPGTRLTVL.